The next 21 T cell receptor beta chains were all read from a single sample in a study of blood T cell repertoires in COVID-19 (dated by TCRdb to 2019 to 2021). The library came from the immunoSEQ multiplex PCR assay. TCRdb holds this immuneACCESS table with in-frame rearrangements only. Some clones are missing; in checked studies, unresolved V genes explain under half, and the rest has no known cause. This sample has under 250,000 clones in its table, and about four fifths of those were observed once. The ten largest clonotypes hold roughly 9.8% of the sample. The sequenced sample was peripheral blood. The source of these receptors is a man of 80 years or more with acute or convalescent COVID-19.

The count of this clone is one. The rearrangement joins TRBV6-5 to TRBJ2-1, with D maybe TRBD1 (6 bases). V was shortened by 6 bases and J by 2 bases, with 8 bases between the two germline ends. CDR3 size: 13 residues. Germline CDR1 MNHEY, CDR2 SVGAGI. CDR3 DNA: TGTGCCAGCAGCGGACAGACCTACAATGAGCAGTTCTTC. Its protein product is CASSGQTYNEQFF.

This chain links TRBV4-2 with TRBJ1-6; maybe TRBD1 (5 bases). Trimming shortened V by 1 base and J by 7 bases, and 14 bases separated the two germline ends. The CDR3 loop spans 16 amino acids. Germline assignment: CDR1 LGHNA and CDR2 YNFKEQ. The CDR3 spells CASSQGLDRRNSPLHF. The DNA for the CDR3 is TGTGCCAGCAGCCAAGGGCTAGACAGACGAAATTCACCCCTCCACTTT.

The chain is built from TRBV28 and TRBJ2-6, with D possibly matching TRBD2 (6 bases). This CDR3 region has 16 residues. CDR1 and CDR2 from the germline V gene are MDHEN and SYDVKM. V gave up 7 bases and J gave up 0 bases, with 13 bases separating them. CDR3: CASTRDWNSGANVLTF. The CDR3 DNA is TGTGCCAGCACCCGGGACTGGAACTCTGGGGCCAACGTCCTGACTTTC.

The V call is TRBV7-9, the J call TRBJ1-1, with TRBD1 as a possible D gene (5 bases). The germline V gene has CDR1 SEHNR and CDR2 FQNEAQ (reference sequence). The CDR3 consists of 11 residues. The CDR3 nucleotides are TGTATAGCGGGGCCGGGTACTGAAGCTTTCTTT. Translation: CIAGPGTEAFF.

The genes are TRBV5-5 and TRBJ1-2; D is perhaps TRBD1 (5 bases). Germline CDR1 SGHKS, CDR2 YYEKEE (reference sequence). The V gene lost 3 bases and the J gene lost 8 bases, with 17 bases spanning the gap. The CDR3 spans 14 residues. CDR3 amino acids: CASSWTQGEGGYTF. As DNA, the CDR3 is TGTGCCAGCAGCTGGACCCAGGGTGAAGGGGGCTACACCTTC.

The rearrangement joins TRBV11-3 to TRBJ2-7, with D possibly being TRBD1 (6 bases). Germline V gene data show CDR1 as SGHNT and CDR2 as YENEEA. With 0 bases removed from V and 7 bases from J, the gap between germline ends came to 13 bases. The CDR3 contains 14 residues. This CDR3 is CASSLDGRGKEQYF. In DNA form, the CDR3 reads TGTGCCAGCAGCTTAGATGGCAGGGGCAAGGAGCAGTACTTC.

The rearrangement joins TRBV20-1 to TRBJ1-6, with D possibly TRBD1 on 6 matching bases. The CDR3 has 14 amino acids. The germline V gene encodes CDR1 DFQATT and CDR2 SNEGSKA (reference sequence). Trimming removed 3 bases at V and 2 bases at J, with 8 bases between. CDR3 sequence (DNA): TGCAGTGCTAGTGGGACACCCTATAATTCACCCCTCCACTTT. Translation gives CSASGTPYNSPLHF.

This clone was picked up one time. The CDR3 is CASSPRGGVSSGANVLTF. The CDR3 DNA follows: TGTGCCAGCAGCCCCCGAGGGGGGGTCAGCTCTGGGGCCAACGTCCTGACTTTC. The chain couples TRBV9 to TRBJ2-6; TRBD2 is a possible D gene (7 bases). Germline-derived CDR1 and CDR2 are SGDLS and YYNGEE. The CDR3 has 18 residues. Trimming removed 4 bases at V and 0 bases at J, with 17 bases between.

CDR3 residues: CATSAQGFGTQYF. The CDR3, as DNA: TGTGCCACCAGTGCACAGGGCTTTGGGACCCAGTACTTC. The chain recombines TRBV24-1 with TRBJ2-5, with D tentatively TRBD1 (6 bases). The V gene lost 5 bases and the J gene lost 7 bases, with 13 bases spanning the gap. Germline loops: CDR1 KGHDR, CDR2 SFDVKD. The CDR3 covers 13 residues.

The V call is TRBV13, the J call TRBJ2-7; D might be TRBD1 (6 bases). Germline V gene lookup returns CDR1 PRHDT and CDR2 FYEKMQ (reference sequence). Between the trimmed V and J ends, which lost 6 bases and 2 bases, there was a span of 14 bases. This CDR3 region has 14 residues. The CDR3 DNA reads TGTGCCAGCAGGGAGCAGGGGCGAGCCTACGAGCAGTACTTC. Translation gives CASREQGRAYEQYF.

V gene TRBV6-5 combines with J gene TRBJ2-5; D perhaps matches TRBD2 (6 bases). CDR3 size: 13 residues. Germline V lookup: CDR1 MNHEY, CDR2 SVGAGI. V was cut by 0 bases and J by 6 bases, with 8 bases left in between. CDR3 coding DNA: TGTGCCAGCAGTTACTCCGGGGGAAAGACCCAGTACTTC. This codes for CASSYSGGKTQYF.

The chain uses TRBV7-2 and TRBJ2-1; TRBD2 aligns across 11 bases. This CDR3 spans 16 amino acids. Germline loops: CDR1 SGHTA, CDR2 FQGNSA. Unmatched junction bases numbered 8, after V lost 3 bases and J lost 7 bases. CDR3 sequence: CASSFLTLAGGNEQFF. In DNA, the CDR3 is TGTGCCAGCAGCTTCCTTACCCTAGCGGGAGGTAATGAGCAGTTCTTC.

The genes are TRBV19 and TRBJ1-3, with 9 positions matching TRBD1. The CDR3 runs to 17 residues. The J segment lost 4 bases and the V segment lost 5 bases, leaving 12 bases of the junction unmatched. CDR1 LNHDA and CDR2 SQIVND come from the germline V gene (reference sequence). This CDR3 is CASSLPGQGIYGNTIYF. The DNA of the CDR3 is TGTGCCAGTAGTCTCCCCGGACAGGGGATTTACGGAAACACCATATATTTT. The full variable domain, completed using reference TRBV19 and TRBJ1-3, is DGGITQSPKYLFRKEGQNVTLSCEQNLNHDAMYWYRQDPGQGLRLIYYSQIVNDFQKGDIAEGYSVSREKKESFPLTVTSAQKNPTAFYLCASSLPGQGIYGNTIYFGEGSWLTVV.

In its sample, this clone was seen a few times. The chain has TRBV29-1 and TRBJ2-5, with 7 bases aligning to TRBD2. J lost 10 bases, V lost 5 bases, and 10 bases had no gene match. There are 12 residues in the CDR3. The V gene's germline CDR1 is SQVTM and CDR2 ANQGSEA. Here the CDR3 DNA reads TGCAGCGTTTTACCGAGCGGGACCTTCCAGTACTTC. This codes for CSVLPSGTFQYF.

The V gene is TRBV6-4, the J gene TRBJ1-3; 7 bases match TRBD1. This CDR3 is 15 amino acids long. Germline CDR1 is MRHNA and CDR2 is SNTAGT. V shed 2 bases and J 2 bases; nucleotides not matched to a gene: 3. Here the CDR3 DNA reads TGTGCCAGCAGTGACAGGGGGCGACCTGGAAACACCATATATTTT. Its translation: CASSDRGRPGNTIYF.

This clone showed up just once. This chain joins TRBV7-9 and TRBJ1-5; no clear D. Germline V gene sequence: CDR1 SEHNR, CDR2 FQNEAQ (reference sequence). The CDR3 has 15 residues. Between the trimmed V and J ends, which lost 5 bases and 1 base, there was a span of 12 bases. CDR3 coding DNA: TGTGCCAGCAGCCAAAGCGGGGTCAGCAATCAGCCCCAGCATTTT. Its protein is CASSQSGVSNQPQHF. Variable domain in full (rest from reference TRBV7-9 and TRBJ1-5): DTGVSQNPRHKITKRGQNVTFRCDPISEHNRLYWYRQTLGQGPEFLTYFQNEAQLEKSRLLSDRFSAERPKGSFSTLEIQRTEQGDSAMYLCASSQSGVSNQPQHFGDGTRLSIL.

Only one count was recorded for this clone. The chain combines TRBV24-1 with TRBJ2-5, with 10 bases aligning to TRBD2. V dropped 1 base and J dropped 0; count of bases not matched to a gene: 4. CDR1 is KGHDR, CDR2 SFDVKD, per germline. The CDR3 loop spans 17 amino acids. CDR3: CATSDFGTSAYQETQYF. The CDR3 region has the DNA TGTGCCACCAGTGATTTCGGGACTAGCGCTTACCAAGAGACCCAGTACTTC.

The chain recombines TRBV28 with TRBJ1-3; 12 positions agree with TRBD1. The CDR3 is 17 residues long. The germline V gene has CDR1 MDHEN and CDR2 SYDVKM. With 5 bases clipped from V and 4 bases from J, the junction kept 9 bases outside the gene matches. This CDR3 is CASSPSGQGASGNTIYF. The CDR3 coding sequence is TGTGCCAGCAGTCCCTCGGGACAGGGGGCATCAGGAAACACCATATATTTT.

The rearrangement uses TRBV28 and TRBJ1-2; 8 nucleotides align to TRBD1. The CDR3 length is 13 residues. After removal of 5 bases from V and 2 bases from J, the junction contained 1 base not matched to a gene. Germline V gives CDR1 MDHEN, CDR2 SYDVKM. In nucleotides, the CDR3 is TGTGCCAGCAGTCCAGGGGGCAACTATGGCTACACCTTC. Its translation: CASSPGGNYGYTF.

DNA for the CDR3: TGTGCCAGCAGTTACCAACAGGGATCGTTCAACAATGAGCAGTTCTTC. Protein product: CASSYQQGSFNNEQFF. This rearrangement joins TRBV6-2 or TRBV6-3 to TRBJ2-1; D might be TRBD1 (6 bases). Trimming took 2 bases from V and 5 from J, leaving 16 bases between them. Per germline, CDR1 MNHEY and CDR2 SVGEGT. The CDR3 is 16 amino acids.

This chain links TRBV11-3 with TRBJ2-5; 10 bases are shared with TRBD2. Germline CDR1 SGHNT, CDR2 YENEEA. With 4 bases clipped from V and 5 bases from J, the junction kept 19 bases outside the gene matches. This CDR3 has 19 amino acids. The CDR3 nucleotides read TGTGCCAGCAGCTCCTTACGGGTACTCGAGCGGGGGGGCTTGGAGACCCAGTACTTC. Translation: CASSSLRVLERGGLETQYF.